One and the same sample provided the 31 T cell receptor beta chains below, sequenced in a study of technical replicates of blood from a few donors. Generated by immunoSEQ multiplex PCR, the TCRdb table keeps only in-frame clones and is missing some. The data show fewer than 70,000 clones, just over 85% seen once. The specimen sequenced was PBMCs. These receptors were obtained from a human donor in good health. Some clones in this sample may be carry-over from other donors' samples.

This chain uses TRBV4-3 with TRBJ1-5; a possible D gene is TRBD1 (5 bases). The CDR3 totals 15 residues. V dropped 0 bases and J dropped 6 bases, with 12 bases sitting between them. Germline V lookup: CDR1 LGHNA, CDR2 YSLEER. The CDR3 coding sequence is TGCGCCAGCAGCCAAGATAGGGACTTCGGTCAGCCCCAGCATTTT. This sequence encodes CASSQDRDFGQPQHF.

This clone was counted only a few times. V usage is TRBV7-9 and J usage is TRBJ2-6; D ambiguous. V dropped 3 bases and J dropped 0 bases, with 3 bases sitting between them. There are 14 residues in the CDR3. CDR1 and CDR2 (germline): SEHNR, FQNEAQ (reference sequence). CDR3 nucleotide sequence: TGTGCCAGCAGCTTGAGCTCTGGGGCCAACGTCCTGACTTTC. It specifies CASSLSSGANVLTF. The whole variable domain, filled in from reference TRBV7-9 and TRBJ2-6, reads DTGVSQNPRHKITKRGQNVTFRCDPISEHNRLYWYRQTLGQGPEFLTYFQNEAQLEKSRLLSDRFSAERPKGSFSTLEIQRTEQGDSAMYLCASSLSSGANVLTFGAGSRLTVL.

The chain has TRBV11-3 and TRBJ2-7, with no clear D. CDR3 length: 13 amino acids. Germline assignment: CDR1 SGHNT and CDR2 YENEEA. The V and J ends lost 5 bases and 3 bases respectively, with 11 bases between them. Written as DNA, the CDR3 is TGTGCCAGCAGCCCTAGGTCAGACTACGAGCAGTACTTC. Its protein is CASSPRSDYEQYF. The full variable domain, with the rest looked up from reference TRBV11-3 and TRBJ2-7, is EAGVVQSPRYKIIEKKQPVAFWCNPISGHNTLYWYLQNLGQGPELLIRYENEEAVDDSQLPKDRFSAERLKGVDSTLKIQPAELGDSAVYLCASSPRSDYEQYFGPGTRLTVT.

The gene calls are TRBV9 and TRBJ1-1; the D is unclear. CDR3 length: 14 residues. Trimming took off 2 bases at V and 4 bases at J, with 12 bases between the two ends. CDR1 and CDR2 (germline): SGDLS, YYNGEE. The CDR3: CASSVVPGSTEAFF. CDR3 coding DNA: TGTGCCAGCAGCGTGGTCCCCGGGAGCACTGAAGCTTTCTTT. Supplemented by reference TRBV9 and TRBJ1-1, the full variable domain reads DSGVTQTPKHLITATGQRVTLRCSPRSGDLSVYWYQQSLDQGLQFLIQYYNGEERAKGNILERFSAQQFPDLHSELNLSSLELGDSALYFCASSVVPGSTEAFFGQGTRLTVV.

This clone was counted a single time. This CDR3 reads CASSTRTSGSLYEQYF. The CDR3 nucleotides are TGTGCCAGCAGTACTAGGACTAGCGGGAGCTTGTACGAGCAGTACTTC. The chain combines TRBV2 with TRBJ2-7; 13 nucleotides agree with TRBD2. CDR1 is SNHLY and CDR2 is FYNNEI in the germline V gene. The CDR3 spans 16 residues. V was pared by 5 bases and J by 4 bases, with 8 bases of the junction left unmatched. The variable domain in full, with the rest retrieved from reference TRBV2 and TRBJ2-7, is EPEVTQTPSHQVTQMGQEVILRCVPISNHLYFYWYRQILGQKVEFLVSFYNNEISEKSEIFDDQFSVERPDGSNFTLKIRSTKLEDSAMYFCASSTRTSGSLYEQYFGPGTRLTVT.

This clone was counted only a few times. The gene calls are TRBV6-5 and TRBJ2-2, with D possibly being TRBD1 (5 bases). Trimming cost V 2 bases and J 1 base, with 8 bases left between them. The CDR3 is made up of 15 amino acids. Germline loops: CDR1 MNHEY, CDR2 SVGAGI. CDR3 amino acids: CASSYGAGNTGELFF. The CDR3 coding sequence is TGTGCCAGCAGTTACGGGGCCGGGAACACCGGGGAGCTGTTTTTT.

This rearrangement joins TRBV7-2 to TRBJ2-3, with TRBD2 matching 8 bases. The CDR3 covers 15 residues. Unmatched junction bases numbered 11, after V lost 5 bases and J lost 7 bases. CDR1 is SGHTA, CDR2 FQGNSA, per germline. CDR3 bases: TGTGCCAGCAGCGTAAGCGGGAGTCAAGGGAATACGCAGTATTTT. Its protein product is CASSVSGSQGNTQYF.

This clone was detected once. This chain uses TRBV7-9 with TRBJ1-5; 7 bases agree with TRBD1. Germline V gives CDR1 SEHNR, CDR2 FQNEAQ (reference sequence). CDR3 length: 14 residues. The V and J ends lost 6 bases and 3 bases, in that order; junction bases with no gene match: 5. CDR3 region: CASSTGQINQPQHF. DNA of the CDR3: TGTGCCAGCAGTACGGGACAGATCAATCAGCCCCAGCATTTT.

The gene calls are TRBV5-4 and TRBJ2-2, with D possibly TRBD1 on 7 matching bases. CDR3 length: 15 residues. Deletions cut 4 bases from V and 1 base from J, with 11 bases between. Germline V gives CDR1 SGHNT, CDR2 YYREEE (reference sequence). The CDR3 here is CASSRQGGNTGELFF. Written as DNA, the CDR3 is TGTGCCAGCAGCCGACAGGGAGGGAACACCGGGGAGCTGTTTTTT.

J is TRBJ1-5 and V is TRBV5-1, with unresolved D. This CDR3 is 14 amino acids long. V lost 4 bases, J lost 1 base, and 9 bases lay in between. Germline CDR1 SGHRS, CDR2 YFSETQ. This chain's CDR3 is CASSPDNSNQPQHF. The CDR3 DNA reads TGCGCCAGCAGCCCAGACAACAGCAATCAGCCCCAGCATTTT.

The CDR3 reads CASRKTGYYGYTF. CDR3 nucleotides: TGTGCCAGCAGAAAGACGGGATACTATGGCTACACCTTC. V gene TRBV6-5 combines with J gene TRBJ1-2; no reliable D call. The CDR3 is 13 residues long. V gave up 6 bases and J gave up 3 bases, with 11 bases separating them. CDR1 and CDR2 from the germline V gene are MNHEY and SVGAGI.

The table lists this clone with a count of one. CDR3 amino acids: CASSLSGGGGSGELFF. The CDR3 nucleotides are TGCGCCAGCAGCTTGTCGGGTGGCGGTGGATCCGGGGAGCTGTTTTTT. V usage is TRBV5-1 and J usage is TRBJ2-2, with unresolved D. The CDR3 runs 16 residues. V was pared by 1 base and J by 6 bases, with 16 bases between. The V gene's germline CDR1 is SGHRS and CDR2 YFSETQ.

CDR3 in DNA: TGTGCCAGTAGTTGGGGAGGTAGGAACGGGGAGCTGTTTTTT. Translated, it gives CASSWGGRNGELFF. This chain joins TRBV19 and TRBJ2-2, with D possibly TRBD2 on 6 matching bases. The CDR3 length is 14 residues. The V gene's germline CDR1 is LNHDA and CDR2 SQIVND (reference sequence). V was pared by 5 bases and J by 7 bases, with 14 bases between.

This chain uses TRBV5-1 with TRBJ2-5, with D unresolved. CDR3 size: 14 residues. Germline V gives CDR1 SGHRS, CDR2 YFSETQ. The V end was cut by 0 bases, the J end by 0 bases, with 6 bases between. CDR3 loop: CASSLVRYQETQYF. Written as DNA, the CDR3 is TGCGCCAGCAGCTTGGTGAGATACCAAGAGACCCAGTACTTC.

Written as DNA, the CDR3 is TGTGCCAGCAGCTTTGGGCAGATGAACACTGAAGCTTTCTTT. It codes for CASSFGQMNTEAFF. The V call is TRBV7-2, the J call TRBJ1-1; D unclear. Germline CDR1 reads SGHTA; CDR2 reads FQGNSA. Deletions cut 3 bases from V and 0 bases from J, with 8 bases between. The CDR3 covers 14 residues.

V and J are TRBV6-6 and TRBJ2-7; no reliable D call. The CDR3 runs 14 residues. Per the germline V gene, CDR1 is MNHNY and CDR2 is SVGAGI (reference sequence). Trimming stripped 5 bases from V and 3 bases from J, with 14 bases between. This chain's CDR3 is CASSQSSQNYEQYF. Written as DNA, the CDR3 is TGTGCCAGCAGTCAATCAAGTCAGAACTACGAGCAGTACTTC.

This clone was counted only a few times. The chain is built from TRBV7-7 and TRBJ2-1; 10 nucleotides match TRBD2. The CDR3 covers 14 residues. Germline V lookup: CDR1 SSHAT, CDR2 FNYEAQ (reference sequence). J lost 6 bases, V lost 3 bases, and 2 bases had no gene match. CDR3 sequence: CASSLGTSANEQFF. In DNA form, the CDR3 reads TGTGCCAGCAGCTTGGGGACTAGCGCCAATGAGCAGTTCTTC.

This chain uses TRBV5-6 with TRBJ2-3; no firm D call. Trimming stripped 1 base from V and 3 bases from J, with 12 bases between. The CDR3 loop spans 15 amino acids. Germline values: CDR1 SGHDT, CDR2 YYEEEE. In DNA, the CDR3 is TGTGCCAGCAGCTTGTTCGTAGTCTCTACAGATACGCAGTATTTT. Its translation is CASSLFVVSTDTQYF.

CDR3 in DNA: TGTGCCAGCAGCTTGGCTCAGGGGGTTGTCTACGAGCAGTACTTC. Protein: CASSLAQGVVYEQYF. The gene calls are TRBV7-9 and TRBJ2-7; 7 bases align to TRBD1. J was trimmed by 3 bases and V by 3 bases; bases with no gene match: 8. Germline loops: CDR1 SEHNR, CDR2 FQNEAQ (reference sequence). The CDR3 length is 15 residues.

This clone was seen only a few times. The V call is TRBV7-3, the J call TRBJ1-1; tentative D call: TRBD1 (6 bases). CDR1 and CDR2 from the germline V gene are SGHTA and FQGTGA. Trimming took off 5 bases at V and 1 base at J, with 8 bases between the two ends. The CDR3 has 13 residues. CDR3: CASSPGQNTEAFF. The CDR3 DNA reads TGTGCCAGCAGCCCGGGACAGAACACTGAAGCTTTCTTT.

The J gene is TRBJ2-7, the V gene TRBV19; 7 bases are a match to TRBD1. Germline lookup yields CDR1 LNHDA and CDR2 SQIVND (reference sequence). Trimming cost V 4 bases and J 6 bases; bases outside gene matches: 3. The CDR3 totals 12 residues. The CDR3 loop reads CASSTDRAEQYF. The CDR3 bases are TGTGCCAGTAGTACCGACAGGGCCGAGCAGTACTTC.

The chain couples TRBV9 to TRBJ2-7; TRBD2 matches at 10 bases. The CDR3 loop spans 15 amino acids. The V gene's germline CDR1 is SGDLS and CDR2 YYNGEE. V shed 0 bases, J shed 3 bases, and the junction held 3 bases outside the gene matches. Written as DNA, the CDR3 is TGTGCCAGCAGCGTAGGATCTAGCGGGAGCTACGAGCAGTACTTC. It encodes CASSVGSSGSYEQYF.

The chain uses TRBV27 and TRBJ2-7, with D possibly being TRBD1 (6 bases). The CDR3 has 12 residues. Between the trimmed V and J ends, which lost 8 bases and 2 bases, there was a span of 10 bases. Looked up from germline, CDR1 is MNHEY and CDR2 is SMNVEV (reference sequence). CDR3: CASRDKPYEQYF. In DNA form, the CDR3 reads TGTGCCAGCCGGGACAAACCCTACGAGCAGTACTTC.

The CDR3, as DNA: TGCGCCAGCAGCTTGTCGGGGGGGCGGCAAGAGACCCAGTACTTC. This gives the protein CASSLSGGRQETQYF. The rearrangement joins TRBV5-1 to TRBJ2-5; 8 nucleotides line up with TRBD2. The CDR3 contains 15 residues. J lost 2 bases, V lost 1 base, and 4 bases had no gene match. Germline assignment: CDR1 SGHRS and CDR2 YFSETQ.

The rearrangement joins TRBV7-2 to TRBJ2-7, with D possibly being TRBD1 (6 bases). This CDR3 comprises 13 residues. Trimming left V 5 bases short and J 4 bases short, with 12 bases between. The germline V gene encodes CDR1 SGHTA and CDR2 FQGNSA. CDR3 coding DNA: TGTGCCAGCAGCGTCAGGGGTGGATACGAGCAGTACTTC. This gives the protein CASSVRGGYEQYF.

V and J are TRBV7-9 and TRBJ1-4, with 7 positions matching TRBD1. The CDR3 totals 15 residues. CDR1 and CDR2 from the germline V gene are SEHNR and FQNEAQ (reference sequence). The V and J ends lost 5 bases and 7 bases, in that order; junction bases with no gene match: 10. The CDR3 DNA follows: TGTGCCAGCAGCGAACGACAGGGTGATATTGAAAAACTGTTTTTT. This sequence encodes CASSERQGDIEKLFF.

V is TRBV7-2 and J is TRBJ2-7, with 8 nucleotides matching TRBD2. V shed 3 bases and J 3 bases; nucleotides not matched to a gene: 4. Germline lookup yields CDR1 SGHTA and CDR2 FQGNSA. This CDR3 has 14 residues. The CDR3 coding sequence is TGTGCCAGCAGCTTCACCGGGACTAGCTACGAGCAGTACTTC. Its protein is CASSFTGTSYEQYF.

The genes are TRBV4-2 and TRBJ2-1; TRBD1 agrees at 10 bases. The CDR3 has 16 amino acids. Germline-derived CDR1 and CDR2 are LGHNA and YNFKEQ. V shed 0 bases, J shed 4 bases, and the junction held 3 bases outside the gene matches. The CDR3 DNA reads as TGTGCCAGCAGCCAAGAGACAGGGGGCCATTACAATGAGCAGTTCTTC. Translating gives CASSQETGGHYNEQFF.

The chain has TRBV6-1 and TRBJ1-1, with D tentatively TRBD1 (6 bases). V lost 7 bases, J lost 2 bases, and 11 bases lay in between. Per germline, CDR1 MNHNS and CDR2 SASEGT. This CDR3 has 13 amino acids. CDR3 nucleotide sequence: TGTGCCAGCAAGCAGGGGTCCAACACTGAAGCTTTCTTT. Its protein product is CASKQGSNTEAFF.

Judged by abundance, this clone is medium-sized. The rearrangement joins TRBV4-2 to TRBJ1-1, with 8 bases matching TRBD1. The length of the CDR3 is 16 residues. The ends lost 0 bases at V and 4 bases at J; junction bases unmatched: 7. Germline-derived CDR1 and CDR2 are LGHNA and YNFKEQ. The CDR3: CASSQDAGTGSTEAFF. CDR3 bases: TGTGCCAGCAGCCAAGATGCCGGGACAGGCTCCACTGAAGCTTTCTTT.

CDR3 residues: CASKPLPGLNTGELFF. CDR3 sequence (DNA): TGTGCCAGTAAGCCCTTACCGGGACTTAACACCGGGGAGCTGTTTTTT. This chain links TRBV19 with TRBJ2-2; possible D gene TRBD2, 6 bases. The V end was cut by 7 bases, the J end by 2 bases, with 17 bases between. The germline gives CDR1 LNHDA, CDR2 SQIVND (reference sequence). CDR3 length equals 16 residues.